This TCR beta chain comes out of a study of Tregs in tolerant kidney transplant recipients. The CDR3 extends over 14 amino acids. V was pared by 5 bases and J by 3 bases, with 3 bases of the junction left unmatched. Per germline, CDR1 SGDLS and CDR2 YYNGEE. Profiling relied on immunoSEQ multiplex PCR, and the TCRdb table lists in-frame clones only, not all of them. The table records around 70,000 clones, just under 95% of them present only once. J is TRBJ2-2 and V is TRBV9; TRBD2 aligns across 8 bases. The starting material was CD8+ T cells from blood, obtained before the transplant. The clonotype was recovered from a human donor who received a combined kidney and bone marrow transplant. As DNA, the CDR3 is TGTGCCAGCAGTTCGGGACTAGACACCGGGGAGCTGTTTTTT. Its translation is CASSSGLDTGELFF.